The T cell receptor (beta chain) described here comes from a study of blood T cell repertoires in COVID-19. TCRdb's table, derived via immunoSEQ multiplex PCR, lists solely in-frame clones and lacks some. The sample has about 180,000 clones; approximately 86% are singletons. With 2 bases clipped from V and 7 bases from J, the junction kept 11 bases outside the gene matches. CDR3 size: 16 residues. Germline CDR1 is SGHTA and CDR2 is FQGNSA. J is TRBJ2-7 and V is TRBV7-2; TRBD1 matches 10 bases. The clonotype comes from a man between 45 and 60 years old with active or convalescent COVID-19. The specimen sequenced was peripheral blood. CDR3 sequence: CASSLRDRGVYGEQYF. The CDR3 DNA sequence: TGTGCCAGCAGCTTAAGGGACAGGGGCGTGTATGGGGAGCAGTACTTC.